The entry below gives a single TCR beta chain sequence along with its context. This sample was included in a study of T cells after yellow fever vaccination. Germline V gene sequence: CDR1 LNHDA, CDR2 SQIVND (reference sequence). V gave up 7 bases and J gave up 6 bases; unmatched junction bases: 19. The CDR3 has 18 residues. TCRdb re-called the 5' RACE reads through MiXCR, storing one row per CDR3 protein. The table lists 300,000 to 350,000 distinct CDR3 sequences, around 8.1% of them singletons. The rearrangement uses TRBV19 and TRBJ2-4, with 9 bases matching TRBD2. Sequenced material: PBMCs, taken around 45 days after the first yellow fever vaccination. This clonotype was obtained from a man between 18 and 35 years old who received the YFV17D yellow fever vaccine. The CDR3 DNA is TGTGCCAGTACCACCCCAGGAGCTGCGGGGGGGCCGGGAAACATTCAGTACTTC. Translation: CASTTPGAAGGPGNIQYF.